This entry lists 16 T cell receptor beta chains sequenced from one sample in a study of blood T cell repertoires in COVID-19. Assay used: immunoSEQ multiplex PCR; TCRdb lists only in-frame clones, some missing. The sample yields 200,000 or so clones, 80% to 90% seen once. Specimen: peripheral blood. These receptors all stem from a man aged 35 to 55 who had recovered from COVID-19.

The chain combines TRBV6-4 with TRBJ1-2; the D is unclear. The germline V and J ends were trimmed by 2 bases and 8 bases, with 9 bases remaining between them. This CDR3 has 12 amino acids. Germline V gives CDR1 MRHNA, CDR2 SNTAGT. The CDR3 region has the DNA TGTGCCAGCAGTGACCCACGCAGGGGCTACACCTTC. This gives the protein CASSDPRRGYTF.

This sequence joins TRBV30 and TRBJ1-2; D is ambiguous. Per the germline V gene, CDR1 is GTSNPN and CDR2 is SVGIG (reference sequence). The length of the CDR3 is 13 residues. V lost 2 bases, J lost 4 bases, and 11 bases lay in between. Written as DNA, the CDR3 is TGTGCCTGGAGTTTCGCTACCGGCTATGGCTACACCTTC. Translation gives CAWSFATGYGYTF.

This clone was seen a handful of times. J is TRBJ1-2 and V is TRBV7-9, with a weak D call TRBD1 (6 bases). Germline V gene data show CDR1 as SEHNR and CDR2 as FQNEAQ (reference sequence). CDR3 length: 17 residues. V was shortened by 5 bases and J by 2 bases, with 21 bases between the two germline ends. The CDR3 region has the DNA TGTGCCAGCAGCCGAATGTCCACGGGACACCCCAACTATGGCTACACCTTC. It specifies CASSRMSTGHPNYGYTF.

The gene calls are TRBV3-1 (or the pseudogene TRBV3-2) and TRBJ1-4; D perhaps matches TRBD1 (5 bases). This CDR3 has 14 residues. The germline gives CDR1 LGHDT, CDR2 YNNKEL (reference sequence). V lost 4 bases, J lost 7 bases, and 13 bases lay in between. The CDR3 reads CASSLVGASEKLFF. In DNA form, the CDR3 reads TGTGCCAGCAGCCTGGTTGGGGCCTCTGAAAAACTGTTTTTT.

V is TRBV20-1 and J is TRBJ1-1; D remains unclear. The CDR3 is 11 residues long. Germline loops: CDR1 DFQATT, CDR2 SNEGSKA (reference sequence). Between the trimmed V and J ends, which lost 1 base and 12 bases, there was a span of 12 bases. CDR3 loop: CSARGVQYTFF. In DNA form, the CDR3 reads TGCAGTGCTAGAGGGGTACAGTATACTTTCTTT.

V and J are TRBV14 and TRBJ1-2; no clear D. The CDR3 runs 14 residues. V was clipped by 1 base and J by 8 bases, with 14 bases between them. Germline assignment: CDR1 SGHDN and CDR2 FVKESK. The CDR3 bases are TGTGCCAGCAGCCAAGGCTCCGGTTCGGGAGGCTACACCTTC. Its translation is CASSQGSGSGGYTF.

CDR3 coding DNA: TGCACCAGCAGCCAAGATGTGGCTAGCGGGGGGGCCGGGGAGCTGTTTTTT. It codes for CTSSQDVASGGAGELFF. This chain links TRBV1 with TRBJ2-2; whether TRBD2, the table's D call, matches the DNA was not checked. TRBV1 is noted as a pseudogene. This CDR3 spans 17 amino acids.

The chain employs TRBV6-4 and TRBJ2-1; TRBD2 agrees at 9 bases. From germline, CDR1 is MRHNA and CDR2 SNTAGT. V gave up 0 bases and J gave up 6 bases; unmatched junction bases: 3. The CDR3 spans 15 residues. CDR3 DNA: TGTGCCAGCAGTGACTCGGGCGGGGGGGCCAATGAGCAGTTCTTC. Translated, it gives CASSDSGGGANEQFF.

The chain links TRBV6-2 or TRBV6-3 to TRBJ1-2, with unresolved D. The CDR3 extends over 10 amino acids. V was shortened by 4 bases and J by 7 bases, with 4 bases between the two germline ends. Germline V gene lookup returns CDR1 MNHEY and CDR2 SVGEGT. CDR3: CASSSVGYTF. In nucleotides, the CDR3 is TGTGCCAGCAGTTCTGTTGGCTACACCTTC.

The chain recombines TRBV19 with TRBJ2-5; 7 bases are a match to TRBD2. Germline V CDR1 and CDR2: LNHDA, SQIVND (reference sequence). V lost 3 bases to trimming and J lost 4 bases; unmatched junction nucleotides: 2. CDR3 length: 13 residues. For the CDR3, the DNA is TGTGCCAGTAGTATGGCGGGGGTAGAGACCCAGTACTTC. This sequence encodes CASSMAGVETQYF.

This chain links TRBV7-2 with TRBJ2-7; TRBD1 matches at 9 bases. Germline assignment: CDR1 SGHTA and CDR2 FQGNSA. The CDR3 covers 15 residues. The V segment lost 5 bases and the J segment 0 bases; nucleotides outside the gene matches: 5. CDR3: CASSPRQGGSYEQYF. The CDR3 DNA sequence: TGTGCCAGCAGCCCCCGACAGGGGGGCTCCTACGAGCAGTACTTC. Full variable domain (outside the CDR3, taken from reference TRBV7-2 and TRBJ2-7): GAGVSQSPSNKVTEKGKDVELRCDPISGHTALYWYRQSLGQGLEFLIYFQGNSAPDKSGLPSDRFSAERTGGSVSTLTIQRTQQEDSAVYLCASSPRQGGSYEQYFGPGTRLTVT.

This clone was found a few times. CDR3 DNA: TGTGCCAGCAGCTTGGGACAGAGTCTCTACGAGCAGTACTTC. This translates into CASSLGQSLYEQYF. V usage is TRBV7-9 and J usage is TRBJ2-7; 7 bases are shared with TRBD1. V shed 3 bases and J 3 bases; nucleotides not matched to a gene: 5. Germline CDR1 reads SEHNR; CDR2 reads FQNEAQ (reference sequence). This CDR3 has 14 amino acids.

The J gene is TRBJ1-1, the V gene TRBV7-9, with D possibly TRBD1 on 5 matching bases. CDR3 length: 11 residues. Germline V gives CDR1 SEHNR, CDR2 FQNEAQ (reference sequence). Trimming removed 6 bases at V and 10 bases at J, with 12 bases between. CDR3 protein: CASSSMGGAFF. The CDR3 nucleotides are TGTGCCAGCAGTTCCATGGGGGGAGCTTTCTTT.

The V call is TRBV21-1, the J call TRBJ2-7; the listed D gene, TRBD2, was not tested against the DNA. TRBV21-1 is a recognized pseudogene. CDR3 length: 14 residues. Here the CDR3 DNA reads TGTGCCAGCCGGCGGGTTAAGCGGGCCTACGAGCAGTACTTC. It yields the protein CASRRVKRAYEQYF.

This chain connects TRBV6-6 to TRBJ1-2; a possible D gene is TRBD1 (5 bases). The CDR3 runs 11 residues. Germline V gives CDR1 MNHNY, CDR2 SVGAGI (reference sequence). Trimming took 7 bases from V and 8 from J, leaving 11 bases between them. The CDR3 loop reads CASNPGSGYTF. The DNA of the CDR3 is TGTGCCAGCAACCCAGGGTCGGGCTACACCTTC.

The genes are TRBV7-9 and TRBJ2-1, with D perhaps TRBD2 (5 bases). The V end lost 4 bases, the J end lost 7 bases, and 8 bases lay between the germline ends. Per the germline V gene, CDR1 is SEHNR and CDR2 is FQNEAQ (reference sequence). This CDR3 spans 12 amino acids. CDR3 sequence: CASSWSGNEQFF. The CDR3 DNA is TGTGCCAGCAGCTGGTCGGGGAATGAGCAGTTCTTC.